The clone carrying this TCR beta chain was seen repeatedly, ten times or more. The antigen remains unidentified. Library preparation followed earlier protocols using designated TCR primers. MiXCR, run by TCRdb on the PCR reads, gives a single entry per CDR3 protein. The sample lists approximately 500,000 distinct CDR3 sequences; 20% to 25% were seen once. CDR1 SGDLS and CDR2 YYNGEE come from the germline V gene. This CDR3 region has 13 residues. V lost 3 bases and J lost 3; bases outside the gene matches: 3. These data belong to a study of molecular identifiers for immune sequencing clone quantification. General study findings and limits: The study reportedly detected spiked Jurkat TCR RNA from one cell among one million naive cells. Under 1% of molecules in naive cells, but over 97% of effector molecules, belonged to clones above 20 RNA copies.

The sample taken for sequencing was naive CD8+ T cells from blood, with Jurkat cell RNA spiked in. The subset here: FACS-sorted CD8+CD4-CCR7+CD45RA+ naive T cells. The receptor was isolated from a human donor in good health. Some libraries in this study had Jurkat cell RNA spiked in. The V gene is TRBV9, the J gene TRBJ2-7; 7 positions match TRBD2. The CDR3 protein is CASSAGTNYEQYF. CDR3 nucleotide sequence: TGTGCCAGCAGCGCCGGGACTAACTACGAGCAGTACTTC.